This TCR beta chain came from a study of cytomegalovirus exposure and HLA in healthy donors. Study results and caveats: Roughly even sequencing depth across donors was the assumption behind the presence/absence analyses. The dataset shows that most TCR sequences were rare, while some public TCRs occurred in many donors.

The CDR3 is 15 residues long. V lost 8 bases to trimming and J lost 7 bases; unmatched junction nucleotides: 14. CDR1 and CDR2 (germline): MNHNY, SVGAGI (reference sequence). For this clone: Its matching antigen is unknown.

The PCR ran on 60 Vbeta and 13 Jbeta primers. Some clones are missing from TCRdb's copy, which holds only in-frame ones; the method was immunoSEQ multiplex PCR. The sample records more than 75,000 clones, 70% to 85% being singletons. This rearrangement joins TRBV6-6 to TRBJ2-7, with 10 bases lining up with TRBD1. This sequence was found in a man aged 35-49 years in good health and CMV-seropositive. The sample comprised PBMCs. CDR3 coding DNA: TGTGCCAGCTTTGAAGCGGGACAGGGGATAGGTGAGCAGTACTTC. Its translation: CASFEAGQGIGEQYF.